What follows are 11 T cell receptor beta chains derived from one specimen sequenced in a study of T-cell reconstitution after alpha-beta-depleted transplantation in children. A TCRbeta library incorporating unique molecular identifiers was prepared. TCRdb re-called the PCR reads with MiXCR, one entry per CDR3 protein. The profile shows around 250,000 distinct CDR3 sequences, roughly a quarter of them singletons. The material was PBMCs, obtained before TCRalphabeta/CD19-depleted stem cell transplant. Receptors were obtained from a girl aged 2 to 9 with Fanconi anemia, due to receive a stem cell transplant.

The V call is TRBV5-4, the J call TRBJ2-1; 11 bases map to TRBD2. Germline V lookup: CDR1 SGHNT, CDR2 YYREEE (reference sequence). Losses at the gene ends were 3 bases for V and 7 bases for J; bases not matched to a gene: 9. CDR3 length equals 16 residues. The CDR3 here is CASSSWVVAGGNEQFF. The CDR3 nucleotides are TGTGCCAGCAGCTCCTGGGTGGTAGCGGGGGGGAATGAGCAGTTCTTC.

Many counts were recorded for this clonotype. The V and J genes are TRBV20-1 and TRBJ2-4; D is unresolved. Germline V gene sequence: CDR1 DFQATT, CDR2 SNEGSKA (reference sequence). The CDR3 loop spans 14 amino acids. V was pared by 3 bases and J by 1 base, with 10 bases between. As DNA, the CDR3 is TGCAGTGCTAGCTTAGGACCGGCCAAAAACATTCAGTACTTC. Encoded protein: CSASLGPAKNIQYF.

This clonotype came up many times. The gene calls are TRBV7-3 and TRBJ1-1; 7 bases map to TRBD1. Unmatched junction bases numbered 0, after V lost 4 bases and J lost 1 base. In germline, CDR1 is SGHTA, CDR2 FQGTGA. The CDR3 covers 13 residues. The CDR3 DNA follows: TGTGCCAGCAGCTACAGGGGGAACACTGAAGCTTTCTTT. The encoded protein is CASSYRGNTEAFF.

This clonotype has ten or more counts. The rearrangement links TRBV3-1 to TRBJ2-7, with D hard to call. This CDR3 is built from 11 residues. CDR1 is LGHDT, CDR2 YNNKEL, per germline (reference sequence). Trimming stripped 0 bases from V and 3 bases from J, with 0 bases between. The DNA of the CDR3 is TGTGCCAGCAGCCAAGACTACGAGCAGTACTTC. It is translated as CASSQDYEQYF.

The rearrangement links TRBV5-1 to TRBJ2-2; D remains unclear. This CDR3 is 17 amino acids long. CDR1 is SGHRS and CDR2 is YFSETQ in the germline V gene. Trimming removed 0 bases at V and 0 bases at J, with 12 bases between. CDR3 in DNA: TGCGCCAGCAGCTTGGGCGCGACCGTCGCGAACACCGGGGAGCTGTTTTTT. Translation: CASSLGATVANTGELFF. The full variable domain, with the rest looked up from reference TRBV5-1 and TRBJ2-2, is KAGVTQTPRYLIKTRGQQVTLSCSPISGHRSVSWYQQTPGQGLQFLFEYFSETQRNKGNFPGRFSGRQFSNSRSEMNVSTLELGDSALYLCASSLGATVANTGELFFGEGSRLTVL.

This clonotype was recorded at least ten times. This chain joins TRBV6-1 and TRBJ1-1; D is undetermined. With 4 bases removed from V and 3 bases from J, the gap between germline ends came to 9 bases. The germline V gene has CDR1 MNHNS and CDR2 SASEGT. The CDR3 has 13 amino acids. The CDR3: CASSVGRDTEAFF. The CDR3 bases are TGTGCCAGCAGTGTGGGAAGGGACACTGAAGCTTTCTTT.

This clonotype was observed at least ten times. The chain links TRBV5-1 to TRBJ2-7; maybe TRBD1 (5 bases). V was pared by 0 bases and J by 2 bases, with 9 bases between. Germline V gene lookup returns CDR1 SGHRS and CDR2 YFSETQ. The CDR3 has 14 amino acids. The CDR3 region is CASSLGQSAYEQYF. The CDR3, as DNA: TGCGCCAGCAGCTTGGGACAGTCCGCCTACGAGCAGTACTTC.

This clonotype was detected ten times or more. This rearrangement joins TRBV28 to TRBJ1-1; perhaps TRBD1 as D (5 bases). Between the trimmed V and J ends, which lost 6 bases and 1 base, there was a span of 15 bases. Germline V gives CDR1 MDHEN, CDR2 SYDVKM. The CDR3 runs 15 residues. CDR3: CASSPGGLTNTEAFF. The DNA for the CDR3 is TGTGCCAGCAGCCCGGGGGGGTTGACGAACACTGAAGCTTTCTTT.

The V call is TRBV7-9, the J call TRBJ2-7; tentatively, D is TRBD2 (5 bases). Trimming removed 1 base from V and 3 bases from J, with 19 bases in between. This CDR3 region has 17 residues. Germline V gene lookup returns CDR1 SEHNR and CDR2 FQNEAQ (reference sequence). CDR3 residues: CASSLDTSYLIYYEQYF. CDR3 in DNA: TGTGCCAGCAGCTTAGACACTAGTTACTTAATCTACTACGAGCAGTACTTC.

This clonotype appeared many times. CDR3 amino acids: CSARDGVVGGMNTGELFF. The CDR3 region has the DNA TGCAGTGCTAGAGACGGTGTGGTCGGCGGGATGAACACCGGGGAGCTGTTTTTT. The rearrangement joins TRBV20-1 to TRBJ2-2; possible D gene TRBD2, 6 bases. The length of the CDR3 is 18 residues. V was clipped by 0 bases and J by 1 base, with 18 bases between them. Germline V lookup: CDR1 DFQATT, CDR2 SNEGSKA (reference sequence).

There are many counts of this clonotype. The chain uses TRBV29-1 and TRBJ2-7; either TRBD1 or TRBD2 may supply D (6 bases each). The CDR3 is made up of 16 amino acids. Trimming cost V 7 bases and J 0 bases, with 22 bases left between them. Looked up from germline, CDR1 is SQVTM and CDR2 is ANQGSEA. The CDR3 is CSADGRGQTGSYEQYF. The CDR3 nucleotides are TGCAGCGCTGACGGGAGAGGACAGACTGGCTCCTACGAGCAGTACTTC.